This note documents a single T cell receptor beta chain sequence. What it binds is unknown. CDR1 is MNHEY, CDR2 SMNVEV, per germline (reference sequence). The CDR3 length is 18 residues. Trimming removed 5 bases from V and 5 bases from J, with 26 bases in between. The data were obtained in a study of shared clonotypes between healthy human individuals. General study findings and limits: Generally, estimated richness proved larger in naive subsets than it did in memory subsets. With several donors compared, about 5.2% of naive CD4 clonotypes were shared. Incomplete sequencing of sorted subsets was indicated by rarefaction despite large depth.

Deep-level settings were used for running the assay. Clones were read by immunoSEQ multiplex PCR, and TCRdb kept only the in-frame ones, dropping some. The sample records about 1.5 million clones, roughly 98% being singletons. This receptor was taken from a man under 40 in good health. The chain uses TRBV27 and TRBJ2-3; possible D gene TRBD2, 5 bases. Specimen: naive CD4+ T cells sorted from blood. Described subset: CD45RA+ positively selected. The CDR3 nucleotides are TGTGCCAGCAGTGGTCGGGGTTGGGCTCATGCTTTGGGAGATACGCAGTATTTT. Translated, it gives CASSGRGWAHALGDTQYF.